This paragraph reports one T cell receptor beta chain. Unmatched junction bases numbered 4, after V lost 0 bases and J lost 3 bases. CDR1 is ENHRY and CDR2 is SYGVKD in the germline V gene. There are 15 residues in the CDR3. The protocol was immunoSEQ multiplex PCR, while the TCRdb copy is restricted to in-frame clones and leaves out a portion. The repertoire holds roughly 95,000 clones, with around 80% as singletons. This sample is drawn from a study of blood T cell repertoires in COVID-19. This clonotype was obtained from a man between 50 and 59 years old with active or convalescent COVID-19. This chain joins TRBV10-3 and TRBJ2-7, with 8 bases aligning to TRBD2. Sequencing used peripheral blood. CDR3 in amino acids: CAISESILADYEQYF. In nucleotides, the CDR3 is TGTGCCATCAGTGAGTCAATACTAGCGGACTACGAGCAGTACTTC.